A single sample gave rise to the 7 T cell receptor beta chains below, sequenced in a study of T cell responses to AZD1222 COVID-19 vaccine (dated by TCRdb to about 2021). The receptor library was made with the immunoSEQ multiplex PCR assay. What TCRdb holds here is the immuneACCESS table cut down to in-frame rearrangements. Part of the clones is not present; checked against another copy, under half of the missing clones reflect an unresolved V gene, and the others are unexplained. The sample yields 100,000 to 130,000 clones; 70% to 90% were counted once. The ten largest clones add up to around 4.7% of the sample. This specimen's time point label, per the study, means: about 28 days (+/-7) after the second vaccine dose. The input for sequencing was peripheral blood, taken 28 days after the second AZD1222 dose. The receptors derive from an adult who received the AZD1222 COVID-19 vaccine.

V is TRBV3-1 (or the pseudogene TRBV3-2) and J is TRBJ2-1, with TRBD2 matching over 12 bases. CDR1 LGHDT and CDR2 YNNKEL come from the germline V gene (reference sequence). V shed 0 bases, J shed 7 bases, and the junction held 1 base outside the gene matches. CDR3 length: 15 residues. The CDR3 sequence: CASSQETSGGNEQFF. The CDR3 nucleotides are TGTGCCAGCAGCCAAGAAACTAGCGGGGGGAATGAGCAGTTCTTC.

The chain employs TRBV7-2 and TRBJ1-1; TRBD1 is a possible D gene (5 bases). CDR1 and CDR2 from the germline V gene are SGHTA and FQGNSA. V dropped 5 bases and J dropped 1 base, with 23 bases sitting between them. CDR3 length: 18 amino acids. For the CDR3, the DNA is TGTGCCAGCAGCCCAGAAGCAGGGATGGTGATAGGGAACACTGAAGCTTTCTTT. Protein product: CASSPEAGMVIGNTEAFF. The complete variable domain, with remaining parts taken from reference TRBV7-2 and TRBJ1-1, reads GAGVSQSPSNKVTEKGKDVELRCDPISGHTALYWYRQSLGQGLEFLIYFQGNSAPDKSGLPSDRFSAERTGGSVSTLTIQRTQQEDSAVYLCASSPEAGMVIGNTEAFFGQGTRLTVV.

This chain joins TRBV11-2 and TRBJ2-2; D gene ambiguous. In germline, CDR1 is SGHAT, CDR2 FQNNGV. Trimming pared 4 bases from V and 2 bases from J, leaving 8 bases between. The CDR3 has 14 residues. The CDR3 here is CASSSTANTGELFF. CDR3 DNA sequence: TGTGCCAGCAGCTCGACGGCAAACACCGGGGAGCTGTTTTTT.

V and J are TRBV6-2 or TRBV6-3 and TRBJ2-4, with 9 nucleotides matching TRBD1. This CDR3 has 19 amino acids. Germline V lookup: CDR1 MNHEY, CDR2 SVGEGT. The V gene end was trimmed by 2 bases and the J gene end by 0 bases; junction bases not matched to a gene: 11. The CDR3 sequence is CASSYGQGYPPIAKNIQYF. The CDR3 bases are TGTGCCAGCAGTTACGGACAGGGGTATCCCCCAATAGCCAAAAACATTCAGTACTTC.

CDR3 sequence reads: CASSSEGLSNQPQHF. The CDR3 nucleotides are TGTGCCAGTAGTAGCGAAGGGTTGAGCAATCAGCCCCAGCATTTT. This chain connects TRBV19 to TRBJ1-5, with D uncertain. This CDR3 comprises 15 residues. Germline CDR1 LNHDA, CDR2 SQIVND (reference sequence). The V and J ends lost 4 bases and 1 base respectively, with 11 bases between them.

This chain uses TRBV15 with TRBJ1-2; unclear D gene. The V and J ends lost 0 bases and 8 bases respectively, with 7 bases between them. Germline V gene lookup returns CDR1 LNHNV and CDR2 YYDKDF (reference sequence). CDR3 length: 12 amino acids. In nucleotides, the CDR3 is TGTGCCACCAGCAGAGACTCCTGGGGCTACACCTTC. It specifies CATSRDSWGYTF.

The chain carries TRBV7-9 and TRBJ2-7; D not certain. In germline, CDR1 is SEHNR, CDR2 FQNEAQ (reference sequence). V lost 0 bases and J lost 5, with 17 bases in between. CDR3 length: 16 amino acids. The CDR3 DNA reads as TGTGCCAGCAGCTTAGCGCCAGGTGGGATATTGGACGAGCAGTACTTC. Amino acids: CASSLAPGGILDEQYF.